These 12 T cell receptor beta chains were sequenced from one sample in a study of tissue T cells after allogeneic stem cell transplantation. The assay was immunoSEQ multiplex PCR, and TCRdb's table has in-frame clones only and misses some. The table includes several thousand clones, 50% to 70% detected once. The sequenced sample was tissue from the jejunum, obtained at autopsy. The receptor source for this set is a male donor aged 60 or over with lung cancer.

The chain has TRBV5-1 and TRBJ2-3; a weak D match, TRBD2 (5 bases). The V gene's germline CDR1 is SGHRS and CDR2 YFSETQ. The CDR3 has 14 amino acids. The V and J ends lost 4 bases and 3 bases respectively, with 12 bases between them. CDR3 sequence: CASSPEDSTDTQYF. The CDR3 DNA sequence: TGCGCCAGCAGCCCGGAGGATAGTACAGATACGCAGTATTTT.

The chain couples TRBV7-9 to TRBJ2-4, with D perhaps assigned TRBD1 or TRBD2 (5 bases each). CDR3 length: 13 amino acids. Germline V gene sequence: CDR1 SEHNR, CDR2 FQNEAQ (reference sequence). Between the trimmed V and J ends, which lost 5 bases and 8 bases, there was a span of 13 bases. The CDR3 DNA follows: TGTGCCAGCAGCCAGAGTCAGGGACACATTCAGTACTTC. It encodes CASSQSQGHIQYF.

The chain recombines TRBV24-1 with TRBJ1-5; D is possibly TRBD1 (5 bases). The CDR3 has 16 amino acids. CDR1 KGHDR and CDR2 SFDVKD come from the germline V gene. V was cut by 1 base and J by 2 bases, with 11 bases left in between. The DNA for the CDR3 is TGTGCCACCAGTGATTTTCTCAGGGCCCGCAATCAGCCCCAGCATTTT. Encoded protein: CATSDFLRARNQPQHF.

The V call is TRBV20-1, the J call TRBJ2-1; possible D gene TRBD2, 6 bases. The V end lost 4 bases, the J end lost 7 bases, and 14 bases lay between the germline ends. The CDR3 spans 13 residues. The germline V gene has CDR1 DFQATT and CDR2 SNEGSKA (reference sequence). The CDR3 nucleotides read TGCAGTGCTAATGACGGGAGTGGAAATGAGCAGTTCTTC. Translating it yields CSANDGSGNEQFF.

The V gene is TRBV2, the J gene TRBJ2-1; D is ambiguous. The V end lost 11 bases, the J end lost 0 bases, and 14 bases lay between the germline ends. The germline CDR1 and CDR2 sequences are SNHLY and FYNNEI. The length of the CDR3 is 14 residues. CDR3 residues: CAGAGPSSYNEQFF. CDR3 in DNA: TGTGCCGGAGCCGGTCCAAGCTCCTACAATGAGCAGTTCTTC.

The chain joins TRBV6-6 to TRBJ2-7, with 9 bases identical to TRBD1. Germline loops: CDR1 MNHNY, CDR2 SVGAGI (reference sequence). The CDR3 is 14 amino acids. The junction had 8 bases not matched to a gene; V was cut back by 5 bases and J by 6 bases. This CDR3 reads CASSPGQGLSEQYF. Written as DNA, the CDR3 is TGTGCCAGCAGTCCGGGACAGGGTTTATCCGAGCAGTACTTC.

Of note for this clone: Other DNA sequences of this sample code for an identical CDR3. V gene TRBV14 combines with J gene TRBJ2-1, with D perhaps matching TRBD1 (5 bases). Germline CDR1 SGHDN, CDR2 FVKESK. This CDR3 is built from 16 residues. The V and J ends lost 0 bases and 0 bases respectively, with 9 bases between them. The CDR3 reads CASSQDETDSYNEQFF. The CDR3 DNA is TGTGCCAGCAGCCAAGATGAGACAGACTCCTACAATGAGCAGTTCTTC.

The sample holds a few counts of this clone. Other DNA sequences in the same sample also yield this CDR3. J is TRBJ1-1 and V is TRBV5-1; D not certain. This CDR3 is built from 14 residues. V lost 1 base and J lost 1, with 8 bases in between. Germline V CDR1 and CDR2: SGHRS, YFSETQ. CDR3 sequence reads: CASSLQPGNTEAFF. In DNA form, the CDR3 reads TGCGCCAGCAGCTTGCAACCGGGGAACACTGAAGCTTTCTTT.

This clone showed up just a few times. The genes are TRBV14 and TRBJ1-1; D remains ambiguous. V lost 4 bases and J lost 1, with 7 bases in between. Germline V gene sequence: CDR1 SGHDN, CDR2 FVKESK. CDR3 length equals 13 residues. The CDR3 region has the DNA TGTGCCAGCAGCCTCTCAAGGAACACTGAAGCTTTCTTT. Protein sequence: CASSLSRNTEAFF. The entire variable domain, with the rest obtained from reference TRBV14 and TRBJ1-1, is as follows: EAGVTQFPSHSVIEKGQTVTLRCDPISGHDNLYWYRRVMGKEIKFLLHFVKESKQDESGMPNNRFLAERTGGTYSTLKVQPAELEDSGVYFCASSLSRNTEAFFGQGTRLTVV.

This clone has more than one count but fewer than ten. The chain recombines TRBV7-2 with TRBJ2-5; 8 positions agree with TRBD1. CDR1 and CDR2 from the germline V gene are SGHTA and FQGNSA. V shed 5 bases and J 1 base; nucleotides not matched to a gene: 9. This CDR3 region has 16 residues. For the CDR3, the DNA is TGTGCCAGCAGCCTCCCTTCGGGGACAGGCCAAGAGACCCAGTACTTC. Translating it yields CASSLPSGTGQETQYF. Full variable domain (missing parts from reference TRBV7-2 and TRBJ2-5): GAGVSQSPSNKVTEKGKDVELRCDPISGHTALYWYRQSLGQGLEFLIYFQGNSAPDKSGLPSDRFSAERTGGSVSTLTIQRTQQEDSAVYLCASSLPSGTGQETQYFGPGTRLLVL.

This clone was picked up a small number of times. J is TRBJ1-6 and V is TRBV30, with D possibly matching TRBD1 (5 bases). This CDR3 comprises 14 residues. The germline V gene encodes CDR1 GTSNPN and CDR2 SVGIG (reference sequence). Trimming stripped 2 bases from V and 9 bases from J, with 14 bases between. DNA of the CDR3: TGTGCCTGGAGTCCCAGCCAGGGAGCTTCACCCCTCCACTTT. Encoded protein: CAWSPSQGASPLHF.

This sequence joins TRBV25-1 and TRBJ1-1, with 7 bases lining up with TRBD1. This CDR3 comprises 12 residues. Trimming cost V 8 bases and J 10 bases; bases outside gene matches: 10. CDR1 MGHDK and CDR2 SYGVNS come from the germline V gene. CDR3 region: CASRQGGSSAFF. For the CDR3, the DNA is TGTGCCAGCCGACAGGGAGGGAGTTCAGCTTTCTTT.